The next 28 T cell receptor beta chains were all read from a single sample in a study of T cell responses to AZD1222 COVID-19 vaccine. The data were produced by immunoSEQ multiplex PCR, yet TCRdb's version contains in-frame clones alone and is incomplete. The table has approximately 150,000 clones, 75% to 95% seen once. The sample was peripheral blood, taken 28 days after the second AZD1222 dose. The receptors were sampled from an adult who received the AZD1222 COVID-19 vaccine.

V and J are TRBV6-5 and TRBJ2-1; 11 positions agree with TRBD2. J was trimmed by 4 bases and V by 7 bases; bases with no gene match: 3. CDR1 and CDR2 (germline): MNHEY, SVGAGI. The CDR3 spans 14 residues. The chain's CDR3 is CASKRTSGYNEQFF. CDR3 in DNA: TGTGCCAGCAAGAGGACTAGCGGGTACAATGAGCAGTTCTTC.

The CDR3 bases are TGTGCCAGCAGTTTAGAGGGGTGGCAGCCCCAGCATTTT. Its protein product is CASSLEGWQPQHF. The chain couples TRBV27 to TRBJ1-5; D perhaps matches TRBD1 (5 bases). Trimming shortened V by 2 bases and J by 7 bases, and 9 bases separated the two germline ends. From germline, CDR1 is MNHEY and CDR2 SMNVEV (reference sequence). The CDR3 has 13 amino acids.

V is TRBV6-2 or TRBV6-3 and J is TRBJ2-7; 8 bases agree with TRBD2. The CDR3 loop spans 15 amino acids. The germline gives CDR1 MNHEY, CDR2 SVGEGT. Trimming at V came to 4 bases and at J to 2 bases, leaving 7 bases not matched to a gene. The CDR3 sequence: CASSSTPGRAYEQYF. CDR3 nucleotides: TGTGCCAGCAGTTCCACCCCCGGGAGGGCCTACGAGCAGTACTTC.

The chain employs TRBV4-1 and TRBJ2-2; 8 bases are shared with TRBD2. The CDR3 covers 17 residues. Germline V gene lookup returns CDR1 MGHRA and CDR2 YSYEKL. After removal of 3 bases from V and 0 bases from J, the junction contained 6 bases not matched to a gene. This CDR3 is CASSQNSGEANTGELFF. For the CDR3, the DNA is TGCGCCAGCAGCCAGAATAGCGGGGAGGCGAACACCGGGGAGCTGTTTTTT.

The chain joins TRBV2 to TRBJ1-1; 7 nucleotides match TRBD1. The CDR3 sequence is 13 residues long. Losses at the gene ends were 9 bases for V and 4 bases for J; bases not matched to a gene: 8. CDR1 is SNHLY, CDR2 FYNNEI, per germline. The CDR3 loop reads CARTSQGGTEAFF. The CDR3, as DNA: TGTGCCAGAACCAGCCAGGGGGGCACTGAAGCTTTCTTT.

The chain couples TRBV5-1 to TRBJ2-2; 8 nucleotides line up with TRBD1. This CDR3 is built from 15 residues. Germline V gene lookup returns CDR1 SGHRS and CDR2 YFSETQ. With 1 base clipped from V and 4 bases from J, the junction kept 3 bases outside the gene matches. CDR3 loop: CASSLRTGITGELFF. The CDR3 region has the DNA TGCGCCAGCAGCTTGAGGACAGGGATCACCGGGGAGCTGTTTTTT.

The gene calls are TRBV5-1 and TRBJ2-7; perhaps TRBD1 as D (6 bases). V was shortened by 5 bases and J by 5 bases, with 17 bases between the two germline ends. The CDR3 totals 14 residues. The germline V gene has CDR1 SGHRS and CDR2 YFSETQ. CDR3 DNA: TGCGCCAGCAGACCCCTAACAGGGTCGGACGAGCAGTACTTC. Translation gives CASRPLTGSDEQYF. Full variable domain (outside the CDR3, taken from reference TRBV5-1 and TRBJ2-7): KAGVTQTPRYLIKTRGQQVTLSCSPISGHRSVSWYQQTPGQGLQFLFEYFSETQRNKGNFPGRFSGRQFSNSRSEMNVSTLELGDSALYLCASRPLTGSDEQYFGPGTRLTVT.

This sequence joins TRBV5-6 and TRBJ2-1, with 10 bases lining up with TRBD1. With 4 bases clipped from V and 6 bases from J, the junction kept 13 bases outside the gene matches. Per the germline V gene, CDR1 is SGHDT and CDR2 is YYEEEE. The CDR3 has 17 residues. CDR3 sequence: CASSPDKRQGAINEQFF. The CDR3 region has the DNA TGTGCCAGCAGCCCCGACAAGCGACAGGGGGCGATCAATGAGCAGTTCTTC.

The gene calls are TRBV7-8 and TRBJ2-7; the D is unclear. Germline V gene sequence: CDR1 SGHVS, CDR2 FQNEAQ. V gave up 2 bases and J gave up 5 bases, with 7 bases separating them. The CDR3 has 12 amino acids. CDR3 sequence reads: CASSLFGDEQYF. The CDR3 bases are TGTGCCAGCAGCTTATTTGGAGACGAGCAGTACTTC.

V is TRBV10-1 and J is TRBJ2-7; 14 bases align to TRBD2. The germline gives CDR1 WNHNN, CDR2 SYGVQD (reference sequence). The junction had 11 bases not matched to a gene; V was cut back by 5 bases and J by 2 bases. The CDR3 is made up of 18 amino acids. CDR3 residues: CASSPSGTSGRSAYEQYF. CDR3 in DNA: TGCGCCAGCAGTCCTTCCGGGACTAGCGGGAGATCGGCCTACGAGCAGTACTTC.

The chain couples TRBV15 to TRBJ1-1, with D perhaps matching TRBD1 (5 bases). The CDR3 extends over 14 amino acids. V was trimmed by 5 bases and J by 0 bases, leaving 10 bases between them. In germline, CDR1 is LNHNV, CDR2 YYDKDF (reference sequence). For the CDR3, the DNA is TGTGCCACCAGCCACCAGGGCATGAACACTGAAGCTTTCTTT. Amino acids: CATSHQGMNTEAFF. Together with reference TRBV15 and TRBJ1-1, the CDR3 gives the full variable domain: DAMVIQNPRYQVTQFGKPVTLSCSQTLNHNVMYWYQQKSSQAPKLLFHYYDKDFNNEADTPDNFQSRRPNTSFCFLDIRSPGLGDTAMYLCATSHQGMNTEAFFGQGTRLTVV.

This rearrangement joins TRBV27 to TRBJ2-7; D tentatively fits TRBD1 or TRBD2 (5 bases each). V was pared by 4 bases and J by 1 base, with 17 bases between. This CDR3 region has 16 residues. Germline lookup yields CDR1 MNHEY and CDR2 SMNVEV (reference sequence). The CDR3 sequence is CASSWTGAATSYEQYF. The CDR3 coding sequence is TGTGCCAGCAGTTGGACCGGGGCGGCCACATCCTACGAGCAGTACTTC.

The genes are TRBV15 and TRBJ1-2; 8 bases map to TRBD1. There are 15 residues in the CDR3. Trimming took 3 bases from V and 5 from J; bases not matched to a gene: 8. The germline gives CDR1 LNHNV, CDR2 YYDKDF (reference sequence). The DNA for the CDR3 is TGTGCCACCAGCAGGGGGACAGGCGGCCCTTATGGCTACACCTTC. It specifies CATSRGTGGPYGYTF.

As to this clone: The sample carries other DNA sequences with the same CDR3. The rearrangement links TRBV27 to TRBJ1-5, with unresolved D. V was clipped by 2 bases and J by 2 bases, with 4 bases between them. From germline, CDR1 is MNHEY and CDR2 SMNVEV (reference sequence). CDR3 length: 13 amino acids. The CDR3 region is CASSLSGNQPQHF. CDR3 DNA: TGTGCCAGCAGTTTAAGCGGCAATCAGCCCCAGCATTTT.

V and J are TRBV3-1 (or the pseudogene TRBV3-2) and TRBJ2-5; 11 bases agree with TRBD2. The V gene end was trimmed by 1 base and the J gene end by 5 bases; junction bases not matched to a gene: 6. Germline CDR1 reads LGHDT; CDR2 reads YNNKEL (reference sequence). CDR3 length equals 16 residues. The CDR3, as DNA: TGTGCCAGCAGCCAAGTTGATAGCGGGAGGGGCGAGACCCAGTACTTC. Translated, it gives CASSQVDSGRGETQYF.

The chain links TRBV19 to TRBJ1-5; no clear D. Trimming shortened V by 2 bases and J by 2 bases, and 13 bases separated the two germline ends. Per germline, CDR1 LNHDA and CDR2 SQIVND (reference sequence). This CDR3 spans 16 amino acids. CDR3 nucleotides: TGTGCCAGTAGTATACCTCGAGAAGCGGGCAATCAGCCCCAGCATTTT. It yields the protein CASSIPREAGNQPQHF.

The J gene is TRBJ2-2, the V gene TRBV6-5; either TRBD1 or TRBD2 may fit D (6 bases each). The CDR3 is 16 residues long. The ends were cut back, 2 bases at V and 8 bases at J, with 18 bases in the middle. The germline CDR1 and CDR2 sequences are MNHEY and SVGAGI. CDR3 nucleotide sequence: TGTGCCAGCAGTTACGACGCCGGGGGCGTTGGTGGGGAGCTGTTTTTT. This encodes CASSYDAGGVGGELFF.

The chain links TRBV29-1 to TRBJ1-1; D remains ambiguous. Trimming took off 7 bases at V and 1 base at J, with 7 bases between the two ends. Per the germline V gene, CDR1 is SQVTM and CDR2 is ANQGSEA. The CDR3 has 11 residues. The CDR3 region has the DNA TGCAGCGCCCATTCGAACACTGAAGCTTTCTTT. Translating it yields CSAHSNTEAFF.

The chain links TRBV9 to TRBJ2-7; D is unclear. Deletions cut 4 bases from V and 5 bases from J, with 19 bases between. The CDR3 length is 15 residues. Germline CDR1 is SGDLS and CDR2 is YYNGEE. CDR3 protein: CASSPHPGARNEQYF. The CDR3 DNA reads TGTGCCAGCAGCCCTCATCCTGGAGCGCGCAACGAGCAGTACTTC.

This chain joins TRBV2 and TRBJ2-5; the match to TRBD2 covers 11 bases. The CDR3 has 19 residues. Per germline, CDR1 SNHLY and CDR2 FYNNEI. The J segment lost 4 bases and the V segment lost 6 bases, leaving 19 bases of the junction unmatched. The CDR3 reads CASRMLLLTSGRGGETQYF. The CDR3 nucleotides are TGTGCCAGCAGGATGCTTCTTCTAACTAGCGGGAGAGGCGGAGAGACCCAGTACTTC.

A single count supports this clone. The identical CDR3 is also encoded by other nucleotide sequences in the sample. The chain combines TRBV5-1 with TRBJ1-2; 7 bases are shared with TRBD1. V was clipped by 2 bases and J by 5 bases; unmatched bases: 3. The germline V gene has CDR1 SGHRS and CDR2 YFSETQ. The CDR3 is 13 amino acids. CDR3 protein: CASSLDRDYGYTF. In nucleotides, the CDR3 is TGCGCCAGCAGCTTAGACAGGGATTATGGCTACACCTTC.

The CDR3: CASSQVPTVNYEQYF. CDR3 sequence (DNA): TGCGCCAGCAGCCAAGTCCCGACGGTTAACTACGAGCAGTACTTC. The chain recombines TRBV4-1 with TRBJ2-7; D not certain. CDR1 and CDR2 from the germline V gene are MGHRA and YSYEKL. The CDR3 length is 15 residues. The ends were cut back, 1 base at V and 3 bases at J, with 13 bases in the middle.

The gene calls are TRBV7-6 and TRBJ2-7, with TRBD1 matching over 10 bases. The CDR3 totals 15 residues. Germline CDR1 and CDR2: SGHVS and FNYEAQ. Unmatched junction bases numbered 3, after V lost 1 base and J lost 3 bases. The CDR3 protein is CASSLEGQGHYEQYF. The CDR3 DNA reads as TGTGCCAGCAGCTTAGAGGGACAGGGGCACTACGAGCAGTACTTC.

This clone appeared a single time. The CDR3 loop reads CASSWTGLKETQYF. The CDR3 DNA reads TGCGCCAGCAGCTGGACAGGGCTGAAAGAGACCCAGTACTTC. This chain links TRBV5-1 with TRBJ2-5; 8 bases are a match to TRBD1. CDR1 SGHRS and CDR2 YFSETQ come from the germline V gene. With V trimmed by 3 bases and J by 3 bases, 4 bases remained unmatched. This CDR3 region has 14 residues. Variable domain in full (rest from reference TRBV5-1 and TRBJ2-5): KAGVTQTPRYLIKTRGQQVTLSCSPISGHRSVSWYQQTPGQGLQFLFEYFSETQRNKGNFPGRFSGRQFSNSRSEMNVSTLELGDSALYLCASSWTGLKETQYFGPGTRLLVL.

V usage is TRBV5-1 and J usage is TRBJ1-4; 7 bases match TRBD1. V lost 0 bases and J lost 5; bases outside the gene matches: 4. The CDR3 length is 15 residues. Germline V gene sequence: CDR1 SGHRS, CDR2 YFSETQ. The CDR3 region has the DNA TGCGCCAGCAGCTTGGTACAGGGGAGAAATGAAAAACTGTTTTTT. It translates to CASSLVQGRNEKLFF.

V usage is TRBV11-2 and J usage is TRBJ2-7; 7 positions match TRBD1. Trimming at V came to 10 bases and at J to 6 bases, leaving 15 bases not matched to a gene. There are 14 residues in the CDR3. Germline V lookup: CDR1 SGHAT, CDR2 FQNNGV. In DNA form, the CDR3 reads TGTGCCACTACGCCAGACAGGGCCGAGCGCGAGCAGTACTTC. Its translation: CATTPDRAEREQYF.

This clone was seen once. The chain couples TRBV11-2 to TRBJ1-1; no definite D call. The germline V gene encodes CDR1 SGHAT and CDR2 FQNNGV. The V and J ends lost 3 bases and 4 bases respectively, with 9 bases between them. CDR3 size: 13 residues. The CDR3 DNA follows: TGTGCCAGCAGCTTTGACCGTGGCACTGAAGCTTTCTTT. Encoded protein: CASSFDRGTEAFF.

V gene TRBV27 combines with J gene TRBJ1-6; TRBD1 is a possible D gene (5 bases). The CDR3 is 14 amino acids. The germline V gene has CDR1 MNHEY and CDR2 SMNVEV (reference sequence). V was shortened by 4 bases and J by 11 bases, with 15 bases between the two germline ends. CDR3 coding DNA: TGTGCCAGCAGTTGGGACTCCCGGGTAGCACCCCTCCACTTT. Translation: CASSWDSRVAPLHF.